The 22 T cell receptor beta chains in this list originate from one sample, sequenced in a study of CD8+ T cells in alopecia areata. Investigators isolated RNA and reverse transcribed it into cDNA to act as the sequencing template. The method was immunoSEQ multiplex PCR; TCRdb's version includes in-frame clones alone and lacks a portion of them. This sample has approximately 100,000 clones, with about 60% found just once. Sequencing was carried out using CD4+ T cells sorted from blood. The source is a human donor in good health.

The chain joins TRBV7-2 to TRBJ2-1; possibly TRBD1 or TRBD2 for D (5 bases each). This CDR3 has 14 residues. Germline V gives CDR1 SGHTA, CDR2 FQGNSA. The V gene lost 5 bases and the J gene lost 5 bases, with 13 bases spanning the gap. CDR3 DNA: TGTGCCAGCAGCCGGGACCTGATAAACAATGAGCAGTTCTTC. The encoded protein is CASSRDLINNEQFF.

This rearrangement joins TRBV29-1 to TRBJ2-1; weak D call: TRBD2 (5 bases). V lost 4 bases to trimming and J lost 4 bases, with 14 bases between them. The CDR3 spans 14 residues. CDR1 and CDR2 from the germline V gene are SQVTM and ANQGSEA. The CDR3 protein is CSVVDYQEYNEQFF. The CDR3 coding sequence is TGCAGCGTTGTAGACTACCAAGAGTACAATGAGCAGTTCTTC.

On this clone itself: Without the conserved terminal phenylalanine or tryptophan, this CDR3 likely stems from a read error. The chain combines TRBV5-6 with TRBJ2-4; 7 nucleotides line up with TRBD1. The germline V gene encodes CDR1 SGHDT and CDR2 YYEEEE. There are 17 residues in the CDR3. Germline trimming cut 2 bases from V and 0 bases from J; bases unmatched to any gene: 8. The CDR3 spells CASSFASGQLAKNIQYL. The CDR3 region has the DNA TGTGCCAGCAGCTTCGCGTCGGGACAGCTAGCCAAAAACATTCAGTACCTC.

CDR3 coding DNA: TGTGCCAGCAGCGATTATATCGAGCAGTACTTC. As protein: CASSDYIEQYF. This rearrangement joins TRBV5-6 to TRBJ2-7, with D hard to call. The germline V gene encodes CDR1 SGHDT and CDR2 YYEEEE. The V end was cut by 4 bases, the J end by 6 bases, with 8 bases between. The CDR3 covers 11 residues.

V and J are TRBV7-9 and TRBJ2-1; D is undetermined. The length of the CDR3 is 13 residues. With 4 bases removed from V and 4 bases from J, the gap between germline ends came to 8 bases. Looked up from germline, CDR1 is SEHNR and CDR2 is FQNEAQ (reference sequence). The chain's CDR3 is CASSSSLYNEQFF. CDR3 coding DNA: TGTGCCAGCAGCTCGTCACTATACAATGAGCAGTTCTTC.

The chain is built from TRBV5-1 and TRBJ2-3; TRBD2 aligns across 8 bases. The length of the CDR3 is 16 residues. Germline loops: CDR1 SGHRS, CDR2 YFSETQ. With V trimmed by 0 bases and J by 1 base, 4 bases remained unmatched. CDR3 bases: TGCGCCAGCAGCTTGGCAGCGCGGGGGGGCACAGATACGCAGTATTTT. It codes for CASSLAARGGTDTQYF. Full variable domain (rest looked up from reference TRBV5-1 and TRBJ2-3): KAGVTQTPRYLIKTRGQQVTLSCSPISGHRSVSWYQQTPGQGLQFLFEYFSETQRNKGNFPGRFSGRQFSNSRSEMNVSTLELGDSALYLCASSLAARGGTDTQYFGPGTRLTVL.

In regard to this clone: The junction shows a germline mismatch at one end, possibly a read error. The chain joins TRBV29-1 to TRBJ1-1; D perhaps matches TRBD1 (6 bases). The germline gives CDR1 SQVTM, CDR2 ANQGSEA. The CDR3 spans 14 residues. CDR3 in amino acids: CSVDLRGRNTEASF. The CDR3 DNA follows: TGCAGCGTTGACCTCAGGGGTAGGAACACTGAAGCTTCCTTT.

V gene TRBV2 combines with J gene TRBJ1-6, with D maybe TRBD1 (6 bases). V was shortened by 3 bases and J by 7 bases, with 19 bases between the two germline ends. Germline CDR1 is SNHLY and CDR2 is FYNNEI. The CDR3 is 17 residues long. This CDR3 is CASSDLTKTGGNSPLHF. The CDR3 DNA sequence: TGTGCCAGCAGTGATTTGACAAAGACAGGCGGGAATTCACCCCTCCACTTT. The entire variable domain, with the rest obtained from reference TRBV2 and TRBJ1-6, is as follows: EPEVTQTPSHQVTQMGQEVILRCVPISNHLYFYWYRQILGQKVEFLVSFYNNEISEKSEIFDDQFSVERPDGSNFTLKIRSTKLEDSAMYFCASSDLTKTGGNSPLHFGNGTRLTVT.

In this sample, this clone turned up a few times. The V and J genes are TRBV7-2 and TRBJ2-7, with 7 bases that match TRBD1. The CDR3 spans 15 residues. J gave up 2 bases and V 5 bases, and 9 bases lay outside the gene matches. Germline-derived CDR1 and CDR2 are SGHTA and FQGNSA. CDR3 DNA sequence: TGTGCCAGCAGCCGGGGCAGTGGACAGGCCTACGAGCAGTACTTC. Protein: CASSRGSGQAYEQYF.

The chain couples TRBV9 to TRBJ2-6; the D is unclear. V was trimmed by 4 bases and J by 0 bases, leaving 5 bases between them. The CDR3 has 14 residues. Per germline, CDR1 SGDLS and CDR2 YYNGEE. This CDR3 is CASSPPSGANVLTF. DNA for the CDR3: TGTGCCAGCAGCCCCCCCTCTGGGGCCAACGTCCTGACTTTC.

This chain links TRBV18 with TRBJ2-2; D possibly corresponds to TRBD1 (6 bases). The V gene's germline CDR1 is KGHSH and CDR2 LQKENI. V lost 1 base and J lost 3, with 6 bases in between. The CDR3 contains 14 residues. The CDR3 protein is CASSPQGDTGELFF. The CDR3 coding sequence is TGTGCCAGCTCACCACAGGGGGACACCGGGGAGCTGTTTTTT.

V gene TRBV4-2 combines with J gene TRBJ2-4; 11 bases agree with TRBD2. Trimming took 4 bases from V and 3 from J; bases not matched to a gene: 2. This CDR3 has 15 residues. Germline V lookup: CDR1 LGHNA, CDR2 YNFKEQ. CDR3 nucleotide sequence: TGTGCCAGCAGCCTAGGGACTAGCGGCAAAAACATTCAGTACTTC. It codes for CASSLGTSGKNIQYF.

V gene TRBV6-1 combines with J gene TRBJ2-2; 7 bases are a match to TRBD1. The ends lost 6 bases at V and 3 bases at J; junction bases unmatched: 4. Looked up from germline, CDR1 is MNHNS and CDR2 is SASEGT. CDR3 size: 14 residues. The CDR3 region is CASRVQGYTGELFF. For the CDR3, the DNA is TGTGCCAGCAGGGTACAGGGGTACACCGGGGAGCTGTTTTTT.

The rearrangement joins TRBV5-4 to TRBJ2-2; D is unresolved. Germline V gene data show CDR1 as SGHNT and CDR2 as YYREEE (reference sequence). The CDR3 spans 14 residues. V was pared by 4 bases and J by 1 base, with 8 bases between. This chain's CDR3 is CASSPALNTGELFF. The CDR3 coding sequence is TGTGCCAGCAGCCCAGCCCTGAACACCGGGGAGCTGTTTTTT.

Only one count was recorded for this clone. The CDR3 bases are TGTGCCTGGAGTGTATCGGCCCCTGGTACGCAGTATTTT. Its protein is CAWSVSAPGTQYF. The chain joins TRBV30 to TRBJ2-3; D is ambiguous. The germline CDR1 and CDR2 sequences are GTSNPN and SVGIG (reference sequence). CDR3 length equals 13 residues. With 0 bases removed from V and 8 bases from J, the gap between germline ends came to 12 bases.

The CDR3 reads CASSVAGGTSEQYF. CDR3 nucleotide sequence: TGTGCCAGCAGCGTGGCGGGGGGGACGAGCGAGCAGTACTTC. The chain joins TRBV7-2 to TRBJ2-7, with 9 bases that match TRBD2. The trim removed 5 bases at V and 6 bases at J, leaving 8 bases unmatched. The germline V gene has CDR1 SGHTA and CDR2 FQGNSA. This CDR3 has 14 amino acids.

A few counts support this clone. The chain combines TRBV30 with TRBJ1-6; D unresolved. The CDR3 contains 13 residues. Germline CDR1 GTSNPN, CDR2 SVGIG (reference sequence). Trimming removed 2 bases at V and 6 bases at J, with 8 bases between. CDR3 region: CAWSREPNSPLHF. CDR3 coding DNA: TGTGCCTGGAGTCGGGAGCCTAATTCACCCCTCCACTTT.

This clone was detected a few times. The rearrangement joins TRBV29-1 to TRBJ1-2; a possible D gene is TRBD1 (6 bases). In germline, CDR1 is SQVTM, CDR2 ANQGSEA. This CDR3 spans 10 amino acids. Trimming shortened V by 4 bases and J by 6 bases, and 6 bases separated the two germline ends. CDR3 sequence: CSVGQDGYTF. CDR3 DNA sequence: TGCAGCGTTGGACAGGATGGCTACACCTTC.

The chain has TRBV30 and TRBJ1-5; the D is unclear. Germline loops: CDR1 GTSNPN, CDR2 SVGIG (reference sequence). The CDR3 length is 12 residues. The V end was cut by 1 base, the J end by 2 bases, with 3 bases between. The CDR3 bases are TGTGCCTGGAGTGAGGGCAATCAGCCCCAGCATTTT. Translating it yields CAWSEGNQPQHF.

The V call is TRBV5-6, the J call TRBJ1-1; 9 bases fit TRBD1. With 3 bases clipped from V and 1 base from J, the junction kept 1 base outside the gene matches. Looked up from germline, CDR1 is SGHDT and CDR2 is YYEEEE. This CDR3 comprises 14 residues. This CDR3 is CASSSGQGNTEAFF. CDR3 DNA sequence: TGTGCCAGCAGCTCGGGACAGGGGAACACTGAAGCTTTCTTT. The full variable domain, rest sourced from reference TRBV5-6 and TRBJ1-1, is DAGVTQSPTHLIKTRGQQVTLRCSPKSGHDTVSWYQQALGQGPQFIFQYYEEEERQRGNFPDRFSGHQFPNYSSELNVNALLLGDSALYLCASSSGQGNTEAFFGQGTRLTVV.

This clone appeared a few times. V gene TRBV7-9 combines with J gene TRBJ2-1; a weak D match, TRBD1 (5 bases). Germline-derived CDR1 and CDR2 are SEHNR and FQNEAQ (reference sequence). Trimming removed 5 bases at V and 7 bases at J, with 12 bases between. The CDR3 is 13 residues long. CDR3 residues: CASSQYQGNEQFF. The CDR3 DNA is TGTGCCAGCAGCCAATACCAGGGTAATGAGCAGTTCTTC.

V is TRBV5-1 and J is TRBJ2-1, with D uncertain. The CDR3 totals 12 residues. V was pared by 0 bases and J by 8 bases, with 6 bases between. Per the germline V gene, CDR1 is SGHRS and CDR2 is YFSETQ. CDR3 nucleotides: TGCGCCAGCAGCTTGGGGCTCGATGAGCAGTTCTTC. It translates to CASSLGLDEQFF.